The TCR beta chain under discussion was sequenced for a study of T cell responses to AZD1222 COVID-19 vaccine. Study information: Pooling was applied to second doses at about 4 or about 12 weeks.

As to this clone: Its antigen remains unidentified.

Clones were sequenced by immunoSEQ multiplex PCR, and TCRdb holds only the in-frame ones, with some missing. Of under 200,000 clones listed, 94% are singletons. General observations from the study: Of spike-specific TCRs, nearly half reportedly target regions left unmutated in variants. The span of vaccine-associated CD4 TCRs extended across spike, with dominance at 160-218 and 743-854.

Germline V lookup: CDR1 MNHEY, CDR2 SMNVEV (reference sequence). The V gene lost 5 bases and the J gene lost 4 bases, with 17 bases spanning the gap. There are 15 residues in the CDR3. The clonotype was recovered from an adult in good health. The source was peripheral blood, collected on day 0 of AZD1222 vaccination. The rearrangement joins TRBV27 to TRBJ1-1; D gene ambiguous. The CDR3 here is CASSRVAIWGTEAFF. The DNA for the CDR3 is TGTGCCAGCAGTCGAGTGGCTATTTGGGGCACTGAAGCTTTCTTT.